This TCR beta chain was observed in a study of cytomegalovirus exposure and HLA in healthy donors (dated by TCRdb to about 2017). A note on the overall study: In an earlier analysis of fewer than 750 of the donors, around 300 Gb of sequence data and 90 million to 120 million unique TCR beta sequences from some 170 million T cells were reported. Both class I and class II loci were covered by HLA typing, at four-digit resolution. A later analysis re-examined previously published TCR beta repertoires from several hundred donors and added high-resolution HLA genotyping to investigate patterns of TCR occurrence. Of the 300 to 450 genotyped donors, around 81% fell in the genetic ancestry cluster associated with self-reported Caucasian donors. To predict cytomegalovirus infection status, the study combined high-throughput TCR immunosequencing, statistical association of individual TCRs with disease status, and machine learning. Donor age, sex, ethnicity and CMV serostatus were collected together with the repertoire data. The study aimed to test whether signatures of past pathogen exposure could be identified by cataloging public T cell receptors. In an earlier analysis of about 590 of the donors, high-throughput TCR beta sequencing was used to judge whether each TCR beta V gene segment behaved as functional or pseudogenic. Because of strong linkage in the cohort, 5 or 6 DR-DQ haplotypes were treated as single units for association and clustering. The number of typed donors differed by locus: roughly 629-630 for A, B, C, DRB1 and DQB1; approximately 520 for DQA1; some 590 for DPA1; and about 470 for DPB1. Among around 400 genotyped donors of the cohort, an average of approximately 240,000 unique TCR beta nucleotide sequences were sequenced per donor, roughly 20% of them non-productive. The study used immunosequencing to profile the T cell repertoires of 600 to 850 subjects and linked those repertoires to cytomegalovirus serostatus. Roughly 310 gigabases of sequencing data and tens of millions of unique TCR sequences were included in an early release covering several hundred HLA-typed donors. A later genetic analysis took genome-wide SNP genotypes for 398 of the 666 donors and used that subset as a discovery cohort. Every repertoire in the discovery cohort had been generated on one and the same sequencing platform. Along with the approximately 620-subject first cohort, a separate validation cohort of 120 different subjects was used. Rather than drawing on any new phenotypic data, the later analysis identified candidate immune exposures from TCR beta sequences and the way those sequences occurred across donors.

Library generation was performed with the immunoSEQ multiplex PCR assay. For the multiplex PCR, a mixture combining 60 forward primers for TCR Vbeta segments and 13 reverse primers for TCR Jbeta segments was used. A multiplex PCR assay on genomic DNA amplified the CDR3 region of rearranged TCR beta genes. On the Illumina HiSeq System, the amplified TCR beta libraries were sequenced as 87-base-pair reads. On the study's bioinformatics: Across the 500 to 700 repertoires, a later analysis counted roughly 77 million unique TCR beta chains, roughly 11 million of which were shared by at least two donors. Raw reads were error-corrected and collapsed into unique sequences with a nearest-neighbor algorithm that merged closely related sequences to remove PCR and sequencing errors. To assign V, D and J gene segments, CDR3 sequences were aligned to IMGT reference sequences. For a sequence to be retained, a match of at least six nucleotides was required to both a V gene segment and a J gene segment. Rearrangements were classified as productive when the CDR3 lacked stop codons and remained in frame with V and J, and all other rearrangements were classified as non-productive. Following IMGT convention, CDR3 was defined as the stretch from the second conserved V-encoded cysteine to the conserved J-encoded phenylalanine. The earlier analysis of about 590 of the donors excluded sequences that lacked an unambiguous match to a single V gene segment. An earlier analysis of a few hundred of the donors called V segments functional above 56.7% productive rearrangements and segregating when the between-donor standard deviation exceeded 5%. To diagnose cytomegalovirus status from the catalog of TCR beta chain sequences, a statistical classification framework was built. In a later analysis, V and J genes were assigned by comparing TCR nucleotide sequences against IMGT/GENE-DB human TR gene sequences. Using the TCRdist pipeline, a later analysis assigned CDR3 sequences along with most-parsimonious VDJ recombination scenarios. In a later analysis, each TCR beta chain was defined by its CDR3 amino acid sequence together with its V-gene family, and reads lacking a unique V-gene family were excluded. A later analysis removed roughly 590 highly shared, low-generation-probability nucleotide sequences to deal with suspected cross-contamination and a sequencing artifact. A later analysis calculated a clonal expansion index for each public chain from normalized within-repertoire ranks of inferred template counts. In a later analysis, generation probabilities were computed using a VDJ recombination model fitted to out-of-frame rearrangements, and the results were checked against IGoR. In a later analysis, TCR-TCR, TCR-HLA and TCR-CMV co-occurrence was scored with hypergeometric tests, and a repertoire-size bias correction was applied to TCR pairs. False discovery rates were estimated in a later analysis by permuting HLA or CMV assignments 20 times. In a later analysis, co-occurring TCRs were grouped with DBSCAN, and TCRdist sequence similarity was added when clustering was performed within HLA-allele-positive subsets. Repertoires with fewer than 30,000 or more than 120,000 public chains, plus five repertoires with anomalous nucleotide sharing, were excluded from co-occurrence clustering. Imported from immuneACCESS, the table was reduced by TCRdb to in-frame sequences with V and J called. These copies leave out some clones; in studies compared against another copy, an unresolved V gene accounts for under half, and the cause of the remainder is not known. The DNA was the basis for D and trimming; V, J and clone size are from that table. The table for this sample lists under 150,000 clones; roughly 75% of them were counted only once. The ten largest clones add up to approximately 6.2% of the sample.

General findings and caveats noted by the study authors: Compared with equally common non-associated chains, HLA-associated TCR beta chains in a later analysis were more clonally expanded and had lower generation probabilities. Sequencing depth was assumed to be roughly uniform across donors in the presence/absence analyses, though that assumption may not hold. Most CMV-associated TCR beta chains appeared to be HLA-restricted in a later analysis, and the HLA associations seemed to be driven largely by CMV exposure. Most TCR sequences were seen in very few donors, while some public TCRs were found in many individuals. A cluster of highly shared sequence variants was judged likely to be a technical artifact of the sequencing pipeline. In this cohort, only TCR beta chains were sequenced, and detectable features were limited by the absence of alpha or paired-chain data. A total of fewer than 200 TCR beta chains were listed by the study as associated with cytomegalovirus. According to a later genetic analysis, donors in an Asian-associated ancestry cluster had fewer N-insertions in productive TCRs than the roughly 670-donor mean. In both the original and validation cohorts, the classifier was reported to diagnose cytomegalovirus status with high specificity and sensitivity. Linkage disequilibrium might explain the correlated functional status among segregating V segments, but an unknown experimental factor could not be excluded. In a later analysis, TCR association rates were found to vary across HLA loci, with the most associated TCRs seen for DRB1 alleles and the fewest for HLA-C alleles. When HLA alleles, especially DR and DQ, strongly co-occurred, attributing TCR associations to individual alleles was difficult. A further reported finding was that TCR beta sequences accurately predicted the HLA-A and HLA-B alleles for most subjects in the first cohort. The authors suggested that the approach could potentially be extended to other disease states and immunological phenotypes. The only immune exposure information available for the cohort was CMV serostatus. Because the 87-base-pair reads could not distinguish some IMGT-functional V segments, including TRBV6-2 and TRBV6-3, those segments were excluded. Because HLA typing was missing for some donors at each locus, association tests included only the typed subset. Three of the identified cytomegalovirus-associated TCR beta chains were confirmed in vitro to be specific for cytomegalovirus antigens. An association between a missense DCLRE1C variant and V-gene and J-gene trimming of TCR beta chains was found in a later genetic analysis and replicated in an independent cohort. Seventeen rarely observed V segments, including chromosome 9 orphons, were excluded from the earlier analysis of about 600 of the donors because counts were too low. A later analysis reported that several top co-occurrence clusters appeared linked to parvovirus B19, influenza, CMV and Epstein-Barr virus. Specific HLA alleles were associated with 15,000 to 20,000 TCR beta sequences at a false discovery rate of 0.05 in a later analysis. Broadly in line with IMGT annotations, most TCR beta V segments showed up in productive rearrangements about 87% or about 30% of the time in an earlier analysis of approximately 640 of the donors.

This clone has only a few counts. There is no known antigen for this receptor. Base qualities are not at hand, and no much larger clone is one base apart. The germline V gene gives CDR1 as KGHSH and CDR2 as LQKENI. V is cut by 3 bases and J by 5 bases, and the space between the germline ends is 13 bases. Its CDR3 holds 14 amino acids, cysteine through phenylalanine. Only the CDR3 DNA stays, 42 bases, in frame from base 1. The cohort consisted of 600 or so healthy bone marrow donors. All cohort members were sampled while nominally healthy, although unrecorded immune exposures were likely present. The donor tested CMV seropositive, placing the donor among the roughly 300 seropositive members of the cohort. A peripheral blood sample was provided by each donor, and peripheral blood mononuclear cells were used for TCR beta sequencing. Genomic DNA extraction from the blood cell samples was performed with the Qiagen DNeasy Blood Extraction Kit.

Sequences were obtained from PBMCs. This TCR was recovered from a man aged 35 to 55 in good health and CMV-seropositive. The sequence is built from TRBV18 and TRBJ1-1, with the D gene not clear enough to name. The nucleotide sequence reads TGTGCCAGCTCACCCGCCAGGAGCGGGACTGAAGCTTTCTTT. It translates to CASSPARSGTEAFF.